This is a list of T cell receptor beta chains from one sample in a study of T cells in Graves' hyperthyroidism and ophthalmopathy. TCRdb analysed the multiplex PCR reads with MiXCR anew, one entry per CDR3 protein. The repertoire includes fewer than 900,000 distinct CDR3 sequences, 16% of them detected once, and around 7.7% sits in the top ten. Sequencing was carried out using blood. The source is a man aged 18 to 35 with Graves' hyperthyroidism. Both conserved end residues are part of each CDR3. D genes are given only for firm matches. Only part of the rows carry a size: once, few, many, or a class if the clone is expanded.

d_call	v_call	clone_size	j_call	cdr3_nt	cdr3_aa
TRBD1	TRBV12-3/TRBV12-4	many	TRBJ1-5	TGTGCCAGCAGTCAGGGACAGTTTAGCAATCAGCCCCAGCATTTT	CASSQGQFSNQPQHF
TRBD2	TRBV27	many	TRBJ2-5	TGTGCCAGCAGTTTGGGGGTCGGTCTAGCGGGTAGCCAAGAGACCCAGTACTTC	CASSLGVGLAGSQETQYF
TRBD2	TRBV27	NA	TRBJ2-3	TGTGCCAGCAGGATGAGACTAGCGGGAACCACAGATACGCAGTATTTT	CASRMRLAGTTDTQYF
NA	TRBV19	few	TRBJ2-7	TGTGCCAGTACAAGTAGCGGATACGAGCAGTACTTC	CASTSSGYEQYF
TRBD1	TRBV30	few	TRBJ1-2	TGTGCCTGGAGGAGGACAGGGGGCTATGGCTACACCTTC	CAWRRTGGYGYTF
NA	TRBV12-3/TRBV12-4	many	TRBJ2-1	TGTGCCAGCAGTTCCGGCCACAAAGTTGAGCAGTTCTTC	CASSSGHKVEQFF
TRBD2	TRBV18	many	TRBJ2-7	TGTGCCAGCTCCGCGACTAGCGGGAACGACGAGCAGTACTTC	CASSATSGNDEQYF
TRBD2	TRBV28	many	TRBJ2-7	TGTGCCAGCAGACTAGCGGGAGTAACCTACGAGCAGTACTTC	CASRLAGVTYEQYF
TRBD2	TRBV11-2	NA	TRBJ2-1	TGTGCCAGCAGCCAGCTAGCGGGAGGCTTATACAATGAGCAGTTCTTC	CASSQLAGGLYNEQFF
NA	TRBV7-3	many	TRBJ1-1	TGTGCCAGCAGCCATCACCCGAACACTGAAGCTTTCTTT	CASSHHPNTEAFF
TRBD1	TRBV4-3	NA	TRBJ2-1	TGCGCCAGCAGCCAAGATCAACAGGGGTGGAGGAATGAGCAGTTCTTC	CASSQDQQGWRNEQFF
NA	TRBV28	many	TRBJ2-7	TGTGCCAGCCGGGGTGGGGACTACGAGCAGTACTTC	CASRGGDYEQYF
NA	TRBV5-4	NA	TRBJ1-4	TGTGCCAGCAGTGAGGGCCCCGCAACTAATGAAAAACTGTTTTTT	CASSEGPATNEKLFF
TRBD2	TRBV7-9	many	TRBJ2-1	TGTGCCAGCAGCTTGATGGCGGGAGGGCCAAGTGAGCAGTTCTTC	CASSLMAGGPSEQFF
TRBD2	TRBV5-1	few	TRBJ2-1	TGCGCCAGCAGCCCGGGACTAGCCATTACTGAGCAGTTCTTC	CASSPGLAITEQFF
NA	TRBV9	few	TRBJ1-2	TGTGCCAGCAGCGTCTACAGGAGTCAATTAGGGGACCCCTATGGCTACACCTTC	CASSVYRSQLGDPYGYTF
NA	TRBV6-1	few	TRBJ2-1	TGTGCCAGCACCCGACCGGGAGACCCCACGGGGTTCTTC	CASTRPGDPTGFF
NA	TRBV6-1	many	TRBJ2-5	TGTGCCAGCAGCTCATCGAGGGGAACGGGCCGGATTATAGAGACCCAGTACTTC	CASSSSRGTGRIIETQYF
NA	TRBV29-1	NA	TRBJ2-6	TGCAGCGTTGGAGGACTGGCTAGGGCCAACGTCCTGACTTTC	CSVGGLARANVLTF
NA	TRBV6-6	many	TRBJ1-1	TGTGCCAGCAGTTATAAAGGGGGGAACACTGAAGCTTTCTTT	CASSYKGGNTEAFF
TRBD1	TRBV16	few	TRBJ1-5	TGTGCCAGCAGCCCCGGGACAGAAAATAGCAATCAGCCCCAGCATTTT	CASSPGTENSNQPQHF
NA	TRBV7-2	many	TRBJ2-3	TGTGCCAGCAGTCGGGTGGTGTCAGATACGCAGTATTTT	CASSRVVSDTQYF
NA	TRBV10-2	NA	TRBJ1-1	TGCGCCAGCCGGGAGGGATCGAACACTGAAGCTTTCTTT	CASREGSNTEAFF
NA	TRBV20-1	few	TRBJ1-4	TGCAGTGCTAGATACGGCGCAACTAATGAAAAACTGTTTTTT	CSARYGATNEKLFF
NA	TRBV13	few	TRBJ2-2	TGTGCCAGCAGCTTAGGCCCTCTGACTCAAAACACCGGGGAGCTGTTTTTT	CASSLGPLTQNTGELFF
TRBD2	TRBV19	many	TRBJ2-7	TGTGCCAGTAAACCTAGCGGGACCAAAGGGCACGAGCAGTACTTC	CASKPSGTKGHEQYF
NA	TRBV7-2	many	TRBJ2-7	TGTGCCAGCAGCTTAGACCGAACGCGCTCCTACGAGCAGTACTTC	CASSLDRTRSYEQYF
NA	TRBV12-3/TRBV12-4	NA	TRBJ1-1	TGTGCCAGCAGCCCACGAAGGGCGTTCGGCAGTCTACTAGAGGGCGAGGGTATGAACACTGAAGCTTTCTTT	CASSPRRAFGSLLEGEGMNTEAFF
TRBD2	TRBV3-1	NA	TRBJ2-7	TGTGCCAGCAGCCATAGGCTAGCGGGAGGCGAGCAGTACTTC	CASSHRLAGGEQYF
TRBD1	TRBV28	NA	TRBJ2-6	TGTGCCAGCAGTTTCGGGACAGGCTTATCTGGGGCCAACGTCCTGACTTTC	CASSFGTGLSGANVLTF
TRBD1	TRBV20-1	many	TRBJ2-5	TGCAGTGCTAGAGACCCTGGGCAGGGGGCTTGGGAGACCCAGTACTTC	CSARDPGQGAWETQYF
TRBD2	TRBV20-1	NA	TRBJ2-5	TGCAGTGCGTACCCGACTAGCGGATTTCGAGAGACCCAGTACTTC	CSAYPTSGFRETQYF
TRBD2	TRBV10-3	NA	TRBJ2-1	TGTGCCATCGGAAGGACTAGCGGGGGGAGCTCCTACAATGAGCAGTTCTTC	CAIGRTSGGSSYNEQFF
NA	TRBV10-3	NA	TRBJ2-5	TGTGCCAACGCCCCCAGCAGGGGAGAGACCCAGTACTTC	CANAPSRGETQYF
TRBD2	TRBV3-1	many	TRBJ2-1	TGTGCCAGCAGCCAAGCCCTAGCGGTCCCCTGGGATGAGCAGTTCTTC	CASSQALAVPWDEQFF
TRBD2	TRBV4-3	NA	TRBJ2-5	TGCGCCAGCAGCCAAGGCCCCACACTAGCGGGACAAGAGACCCAGTACTTC	CASSQGPTLAGQETQYF
TRBD2	TRBV6-1	NA	TRBJ2-1	TGTGCCGGGGGACTAGCGGGAGGCAATGAGCAGTTCTTC	CAGGLAGGNEQFF
TRBD2	TRBV29-1	many	TRBJ2-7	TGCAGCGCGCTCGTAGCGGGGAGGTCCTACGAGCAGTACTTC	CSALVAGRSYEQYF
NA	TRBV28	many	TRBJ2-7	TGTGCCAGTCGGAGGGCCGGGTTCGAGCAGTACTTC	CASRRAGFEQYF
TRBD1	TRBV20-1	many	TRBJ1-5	TGCAGTGCTAGACCCGGGACAGGGGTGCAGCCCCAGCATTTT	CSARPGTGVQPQHF
NA	TRBV6-1	many	TRBJ2-5	TGTGCCAGCAGTTCGAGAGTAGAGACCCAGTACTTC	CASSSRVETQYF
TRBD2	TRBV29-1	many	TRBJ2-3	TGCAGCGCCGACGGGGGACTAGCGGGAGGAGCAGATACGCAGTATTTT	CSADGGLAGGADTQYF
NA	TRBV11-3	many	TRBJ1-1	TGTGCCAGCAGCTCCGACCGGCACACTGAAGCTTTCTTT	CASSSDRHTEAFF
TRBD2	TRBV7-6	many	TRBJ2-3	TGTGCCAGTGGACTAGCGGTGGCAGATACGCAGTATTTT	CASGLAVADTQYF
NA	TRBV18	NA	TRBJ2-1	TGTGCCAGCTCACCTCGACTGATAGAAGGGCAGTTCTTC	CASSPRLIEGQFF
TRBD2	TRBV5-8	NA	TRBJ2-4	TGTGCCAGCAGACTTGGACTAGAGCGGGATTTCCTAGCCAAAAACATTCAGTACTTC	CASRLGLERDFLAKNIQYF
TRBD2	TRBV20-1	NA	TRBJ2-1	TGCAGTGCTAGGACCGTGCACCTAGCGGGAGTCGGATACAATGAGCAGTTCTTC	CSARTVHLAGVGYNEQFF
NA	TRBV19	NA	TRBJ2-7	TGTGCCAGTAGTATGCCGGGGCTCTCCTACGAGCAGTACTTC	CASSMPGLSYEQYF
TRBD2	TRBV7-3	NA	TRBJ2-7	TGTGCCAGCAGCTTAGGGACTAGACCCGACGAGCAGTACTTC	CASSLGTRPDEQYF
NA	TRBV20-1	many	TRBJ2-7	TGCAGTGCTAGAGATCCCCTAGCGAACGAGCAGTACTTC	CSARDPLANEQYF
TRBD1	TRBV2	NA	TRBJ2-3	TGTGCCAGCTGGGGGACAGGGATAACAGATACGCAGTATTTT	CASWGTGITDTQYF
NA	TRBV28	many	TRBJ2-7	TGTGCCAGCAGTCTCGCGTTTGGACCCGAGCAGTACTTC	CASSLAFGPEQYF